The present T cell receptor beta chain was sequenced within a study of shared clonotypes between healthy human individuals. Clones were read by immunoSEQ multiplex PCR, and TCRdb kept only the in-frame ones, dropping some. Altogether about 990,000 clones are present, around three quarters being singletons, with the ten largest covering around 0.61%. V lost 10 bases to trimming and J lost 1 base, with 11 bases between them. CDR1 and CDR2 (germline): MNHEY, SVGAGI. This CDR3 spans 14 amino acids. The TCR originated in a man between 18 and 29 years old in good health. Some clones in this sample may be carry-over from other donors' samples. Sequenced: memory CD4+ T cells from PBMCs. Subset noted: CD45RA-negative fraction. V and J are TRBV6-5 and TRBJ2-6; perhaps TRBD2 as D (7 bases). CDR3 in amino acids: CATGGASGANVLTF. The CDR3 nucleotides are TGTGCCACTGGGGGGGCGTCTGGGGCCAACGTCCTGACTTTC.